This T cell receptor (beta chain) was identified in a study of cytomegalovirus exposure and HLA in healthy donors. Across the study: The study placed about 86% of its 398 genotyped donors in the Caucasian-associated ancestry cluster. General study results and limits: A missense variant in DCLRE1C was later tied to TCR beta V- and J-gene trimming. Later analysis indicated greater clonal expansion among HLA-associated TCR beta chains than among equally common other chains.

A note on this clone: Its antigen is as yet unknown.

With 5 bases clipped from V and 5 bases from J, the junction kept 0 bases outside the gene matches. The CDR3 loop spans 11 amino acids. Germline lookup yields CDR1 SQVTM and CDR2 ANQGSEA. The PCR ran on 60 Vbeta and 13 Jbeta primers. Clones were read by immunoSEQ multiplex PCR, and TCRdb kept only the in-frame ones, dropping some. The table records more than 85,000 clones, over 60% of them present only once. The chain employs TRBV29-1 and TRBJ2-3; TRBD2 aligns across 8 bases. Sequenced material: PBMCs. The sequence derives from a man in his forties in good health and CMV-seropositive. This chain's CDR3 is CSVSGRDTQYF. The CDR3 DNA sequence: TGCAGCGTTAGCGGGAGAGATACGCAGTATTTT.